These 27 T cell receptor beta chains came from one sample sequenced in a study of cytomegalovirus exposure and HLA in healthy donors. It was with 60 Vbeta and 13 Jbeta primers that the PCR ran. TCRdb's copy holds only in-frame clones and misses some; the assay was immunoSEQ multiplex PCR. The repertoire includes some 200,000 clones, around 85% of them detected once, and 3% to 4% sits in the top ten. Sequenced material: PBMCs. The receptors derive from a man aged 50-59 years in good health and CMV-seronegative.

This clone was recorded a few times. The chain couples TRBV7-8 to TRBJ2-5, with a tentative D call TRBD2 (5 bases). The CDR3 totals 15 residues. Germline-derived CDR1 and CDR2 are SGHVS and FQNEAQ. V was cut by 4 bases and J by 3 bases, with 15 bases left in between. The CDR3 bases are TGTGCCAGCAGCTCGACCACCCCGAGGGAAGAGACCCAGTACTTC. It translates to CASSSTTPREETQYF.

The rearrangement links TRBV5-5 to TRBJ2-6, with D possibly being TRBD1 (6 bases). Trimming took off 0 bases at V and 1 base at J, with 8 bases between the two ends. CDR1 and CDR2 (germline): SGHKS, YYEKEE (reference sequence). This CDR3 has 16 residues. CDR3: CASSLAGDSGANVLTF. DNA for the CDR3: TGTGCCAGCAGCTTGGCAGGGGATTCTGGGGCCAACGTCCTGACTTTC.

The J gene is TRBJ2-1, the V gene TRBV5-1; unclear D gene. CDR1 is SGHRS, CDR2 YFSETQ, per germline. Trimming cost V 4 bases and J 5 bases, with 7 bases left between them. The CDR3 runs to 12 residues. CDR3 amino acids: CASSVEHNEQFF. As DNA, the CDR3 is TGCGCCAGCAGCGTAGAGCACAATGAGCAGTTCTTC.

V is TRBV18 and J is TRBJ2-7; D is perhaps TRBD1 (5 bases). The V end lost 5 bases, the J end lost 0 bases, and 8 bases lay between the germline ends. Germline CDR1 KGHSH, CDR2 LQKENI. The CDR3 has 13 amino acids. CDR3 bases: TGTGCCAGCTCAAAGGACACCTCCTACGAGCAGTACTTC. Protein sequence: CASSKDTSYEQYF.

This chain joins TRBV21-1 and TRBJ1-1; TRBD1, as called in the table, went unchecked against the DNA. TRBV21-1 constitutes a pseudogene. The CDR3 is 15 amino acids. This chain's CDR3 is CASSLWDRGNTEAFF. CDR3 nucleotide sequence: TGTGCCAGCAGCCTCTGGGACAGGGGAAACACTGAAGCTTTCTTT.

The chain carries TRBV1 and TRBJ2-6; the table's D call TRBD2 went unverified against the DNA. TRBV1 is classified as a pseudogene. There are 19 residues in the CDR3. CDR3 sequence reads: CTSSQEDRVKYSGANVLTF. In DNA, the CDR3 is TGCACCAGCAGCCAAGAAGATCGGGTAAAATACTCTGGGGCCAACGTCCTGACTTTC.

Written as DNA, the CDR3 is TGTGCCAGTAGTATAGATGAGGGAGTCTACTATGGCTACACCTTC. Its translation: CASSIDEGVYYGYTF. This chain uses TRBV19 with TRBJ1-2; D remains unclear. Trimming took 0 bases from V and 3 from J, leaving 11 bases between them. The CDR3 length is 15 residues. Germline lookup yields CDR1 LNHDA and CDR2 SQIVND (reference sequence).

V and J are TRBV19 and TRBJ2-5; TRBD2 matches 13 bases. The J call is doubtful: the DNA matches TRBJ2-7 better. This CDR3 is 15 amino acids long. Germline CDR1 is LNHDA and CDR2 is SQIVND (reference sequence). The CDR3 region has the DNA TGTGCCAGTAGTATTACTAGCGGGGGGGCCTACGAGCAGTACTTC. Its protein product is CASSITSGGAYEQYF.

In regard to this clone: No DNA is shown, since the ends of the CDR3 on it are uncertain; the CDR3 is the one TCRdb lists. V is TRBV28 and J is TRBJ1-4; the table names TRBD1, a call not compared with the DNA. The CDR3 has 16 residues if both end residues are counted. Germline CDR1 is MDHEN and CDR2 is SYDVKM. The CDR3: CASSFFGQGGNEKLFF.

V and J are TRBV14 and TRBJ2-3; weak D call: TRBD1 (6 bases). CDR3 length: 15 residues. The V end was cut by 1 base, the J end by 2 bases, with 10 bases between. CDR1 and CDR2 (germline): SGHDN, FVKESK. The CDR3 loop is CASSQGDRITDTQYF. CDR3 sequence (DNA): TGTGCCAGCAGCCAAGGAGACAGGATCACAGATACGCAGTATTTT.

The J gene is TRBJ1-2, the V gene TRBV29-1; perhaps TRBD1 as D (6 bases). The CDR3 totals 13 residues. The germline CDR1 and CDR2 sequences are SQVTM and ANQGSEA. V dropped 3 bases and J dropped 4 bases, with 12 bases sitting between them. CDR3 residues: CSVEGGPGYGYTF. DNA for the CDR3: TGCAGCGTTGAGGGGGGGCCCGGCTATGGCTACACCTTC.

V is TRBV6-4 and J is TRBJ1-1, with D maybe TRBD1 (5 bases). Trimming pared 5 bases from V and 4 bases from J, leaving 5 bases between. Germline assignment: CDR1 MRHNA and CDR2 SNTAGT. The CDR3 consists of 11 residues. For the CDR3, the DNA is TGTGCCAGCAGTCAGGGCACTGAAGCTTTCTTT. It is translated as CASSQGTEAFF.

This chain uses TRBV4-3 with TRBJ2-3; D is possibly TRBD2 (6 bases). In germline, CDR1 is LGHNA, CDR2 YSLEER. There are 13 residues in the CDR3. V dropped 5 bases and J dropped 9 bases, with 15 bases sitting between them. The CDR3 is CASSFSRGGTQYF. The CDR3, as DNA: TGCGCCAGCAGCTTCTCGCGGGGCGGAACGCAGTATTTT.

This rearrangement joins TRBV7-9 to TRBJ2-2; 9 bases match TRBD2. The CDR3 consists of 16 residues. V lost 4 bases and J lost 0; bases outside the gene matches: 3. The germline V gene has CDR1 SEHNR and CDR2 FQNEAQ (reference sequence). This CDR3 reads CASSSRLAANTGELFF. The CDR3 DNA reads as TGTGCCAGCAGCTCCCGACTAGCGGCGAACACCGGGGAGCTGTTTTTT.

CDR3 in amino acids: CASSPLGVPYTEAFF. Here the CDR3 DNA reads TGTGCCAGCAGCCCCCTCGGGGTTCCCTACACTGAAGCTTTCTTT. This chain uses TRBV7-8 with TRBJ1-1; D uncertain. The CDR3 is 15 residues long. Germline loops: CDR1 SGHVS, CDR2 FQNEAQ. Trimming took off 5 bases at V and 3 bases at J, with 16 bases between the two ends.

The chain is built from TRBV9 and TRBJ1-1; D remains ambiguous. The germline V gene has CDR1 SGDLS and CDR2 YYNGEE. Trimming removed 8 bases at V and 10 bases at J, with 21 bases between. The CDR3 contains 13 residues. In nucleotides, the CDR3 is TGTGCCAGTGGCGGGGTCAATAAGGAAGCAGCTTTCTTT. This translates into CASGGVNKEAAFF. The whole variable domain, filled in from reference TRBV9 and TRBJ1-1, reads DSGVTQTPKHLITATGQRVTLRCSPRSGDLSVYWYQQSLDQGLQFLIQYYNGEERAKGNILERFSAQQFPDLHSELNLSSLELGDSALYFCASGGVNKEAAFFGQGTRLTVV.

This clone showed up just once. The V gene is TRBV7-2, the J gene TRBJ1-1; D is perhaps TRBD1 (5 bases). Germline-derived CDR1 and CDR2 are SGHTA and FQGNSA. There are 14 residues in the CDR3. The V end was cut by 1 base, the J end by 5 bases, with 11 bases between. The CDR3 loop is CASSLGLGETEAFF. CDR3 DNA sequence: TGTGCCAGCAGCTTAGGTTTAGGGGAAACTGAAGCTTTCTTT.

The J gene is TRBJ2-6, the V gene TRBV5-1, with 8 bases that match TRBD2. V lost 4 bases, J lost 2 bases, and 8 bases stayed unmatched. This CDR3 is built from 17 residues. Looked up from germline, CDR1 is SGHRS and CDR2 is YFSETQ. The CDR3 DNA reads TGCGCCAGCAGCAACCTTCGGGGGGGGGCTGGGGCCAACGTCCTGACTTTC. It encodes CASSNLRGGAGANVLTF.

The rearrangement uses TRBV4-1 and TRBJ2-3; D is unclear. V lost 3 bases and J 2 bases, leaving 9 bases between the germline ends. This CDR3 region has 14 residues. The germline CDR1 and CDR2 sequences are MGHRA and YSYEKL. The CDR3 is CASSHRLYTDTQYF. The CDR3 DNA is TGCGCCAGCAGCCACCGACTTTACACAGATACGCAGTATTTT.

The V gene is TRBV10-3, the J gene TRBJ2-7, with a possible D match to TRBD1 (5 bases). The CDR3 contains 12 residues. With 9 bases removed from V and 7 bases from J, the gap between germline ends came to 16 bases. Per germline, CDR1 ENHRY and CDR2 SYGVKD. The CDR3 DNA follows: TGTGCCATTGCCAGGGTTTTCGGAGAGCAGTACTTC. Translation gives CAIARVFGEQYF.

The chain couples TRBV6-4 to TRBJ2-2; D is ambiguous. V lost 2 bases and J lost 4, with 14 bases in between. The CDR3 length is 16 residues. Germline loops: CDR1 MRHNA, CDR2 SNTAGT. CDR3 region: CASSDMATRRTGELFF. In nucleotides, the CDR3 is TGTGCCAGCAGTGACATGGCAACCCGTCGCACCGGGGAGCTGTTTTTT.

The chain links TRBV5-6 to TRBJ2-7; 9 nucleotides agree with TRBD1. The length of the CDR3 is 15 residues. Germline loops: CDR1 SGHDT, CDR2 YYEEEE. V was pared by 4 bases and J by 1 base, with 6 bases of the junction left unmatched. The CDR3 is CASSGIGTGSYEQYF. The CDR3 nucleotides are TGTGCCAGCAGCGGGATCGGGACAGGGTCCTACGAGCAGTACTTC.

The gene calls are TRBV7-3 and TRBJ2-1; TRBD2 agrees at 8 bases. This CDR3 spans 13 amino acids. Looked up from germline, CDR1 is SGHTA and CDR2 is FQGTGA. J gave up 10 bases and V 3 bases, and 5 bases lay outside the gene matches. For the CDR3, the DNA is TGTGCCAGCAGCTTCTCAACTAGCGGAGAGCAGTTCTTC. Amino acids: CASSFSTSGEQFF.

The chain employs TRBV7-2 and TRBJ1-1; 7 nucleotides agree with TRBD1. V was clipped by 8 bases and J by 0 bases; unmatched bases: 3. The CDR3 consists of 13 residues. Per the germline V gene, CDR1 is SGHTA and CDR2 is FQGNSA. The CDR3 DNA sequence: TGTGCCAGCGGGGGACAGCTGAACACTGAAGCTTTCTTT. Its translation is CASGGQLNTEAFF.

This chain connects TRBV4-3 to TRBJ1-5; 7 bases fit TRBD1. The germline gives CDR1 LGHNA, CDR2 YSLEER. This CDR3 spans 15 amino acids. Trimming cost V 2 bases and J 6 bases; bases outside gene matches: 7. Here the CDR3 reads CASSQYTGELQPQHF. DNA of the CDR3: TGCGCCAGCAGCCAATACACAGGGGAACTTCAGCCCCAGCATTTT.

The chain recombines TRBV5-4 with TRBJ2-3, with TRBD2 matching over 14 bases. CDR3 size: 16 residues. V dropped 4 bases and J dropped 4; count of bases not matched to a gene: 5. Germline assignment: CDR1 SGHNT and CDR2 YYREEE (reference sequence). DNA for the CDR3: TGTGCCAGCAGCGACGGACTAGCGGGGGGATCAGATACGCAGTATTTT. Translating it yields CASSDGLAGGSDTQYF. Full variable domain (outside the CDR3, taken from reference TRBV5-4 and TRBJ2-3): ETGVTQSPTHLIKTRGQQVTLRCSSQSGHNTVSWYQQALGQGPQFIFQYYREEENGRGNFPPRFSGLQFPNYSSELNVNALELDDSALYLCASSDGLAGGSDTQYFGPGTRLTVL.

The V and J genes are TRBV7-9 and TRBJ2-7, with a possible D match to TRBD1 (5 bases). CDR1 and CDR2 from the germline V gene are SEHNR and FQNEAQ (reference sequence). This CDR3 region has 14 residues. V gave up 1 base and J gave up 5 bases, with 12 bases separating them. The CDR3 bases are TGTGCCAGCAGCTTAGAAGGGGCGATCCACGAGCAGTACTTC. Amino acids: CASSLEGAIHEQYF.